The 19 T cell receptor beta chains listed next were all sequenced from one sample in a study of shared clonotypes between healthy human individuals. Sequenced by immunoSEQ multiplex PCR; TCRdb stores in-frame clones only, minus some. The sample lists 1.5 million to 2.5 million clones, about 95% occurring once. The naive CD8 fraction comprised CD45RO-negative cells positively selected for CCR7 and excluded terminally differentiated effector memory CD45RA+ cells. Material: naive CD8+ T cells sorted from blood. The receptors were sampled from a man aged 18 to 30 in good health.

This clone has a single count. The CDR3 region is CSASSDAQYF. The CDR3 DNA follows: TGCAGTGCTAGCTCGGACGCGCAGTATTTT. This chain uses TRBV20-1 with TRBJ2-3; no clear D. The V gene lost 3 bases and the J gene lost 10 bases, with 8 bases spanning the gap. The V gene's germline CDR1 is DFQATT and CDR2 SNEGSKA (reference sequence). The CDR3 sequence is 10 residues long.

The genes are TRBV7-9 and TRBJ2-1, with D tentatively TRBD1 or TRBD2 (5 bases each). Per the germline V gene, CDR1 is SEHNR and CDR2 is FQNEAQ (reference sequence). The CDR3 length is 15 residues. The germline V and J ends were trimmed by 5 bases and 2 bases, with 13 bases remaining between them. CDR3 DNA sequence: TGTGCCAGCAGCCGACCGGGACCAACCTACAATGAGCAGTTCTTC. Residues: CASSRPGPTYNEQFF.

Written as DNA, the CDR3 is TGTGCCAGCACCCCCGGACAGCTGGAAGAGACCCAGTACTTC. As protein: CASTPGQLEETQYF. The genes are TRBV2 and TRBJ2-5; D might be TRBD1 (6 bases). CDR3 length: 14 amino acids. The V end lost 7 bases, the J end lost 3 bases, and 15 bases lay between the germline ends. The germline V gene encodes CDR1 SNHLY and CDR2 FYNNEI.

CDR3 coding DNA: TGTGCCAGTGCCTGGACAGGGAAATCCTACGAGCAGTACTTC. This sequence encodes CASAWTGKSYEQYF. The V and J genes are TRBV19 and TRBJ2-7, with 8 bases identical to TRBD1. The germline V gene encodes CDR1 LNHDA and CDR2 SQIVND (reference sequence). The CDR3 spans 14 residues. The junction had 7 bases not matched to a gene; V was cut back by 8 bases and J by 1 base.

As for this clone: This sample also contains other DNA sequences that code for the same CDR3. This chain connects TRBV9 to TRBJ1-5; D perhaps matches TRBD1 (5 bases). Germline values: CDR1 SGDLS, CDR2 YYNGEE. This CDR3 has 13 amino acids. V was shortened by 3 bases and J by 2 bases, with 6 bases between the two germline ends. CDR3 region: CASSETGNQPQHF. The CDR3 region has the DNA TGTGCCAGCAGCGAGACAGGCAATCAGCCCCAGCATTTT.

The chain recombines TRBV6-6 with TRBJ1-6; TRBD1 agrees at 7 bases. The length of the CDR3 is 14 residues. Germline V CDR1 and CDR2: MNHNY, SVGAGI (reference sequence). V lost 4 bases, J lost 6 bases, and 3 bases stayed unmatched. This CDR3 is CASSFRDSNSPLHF. CDR3 DNA sequence: TGTGCCAGCAGTTTCCGGGACAGTAATTCACCCCTCCACTTT.

The chain joins TRBV5-6 to TRBJ2-5; TRBD2 matches 7 bases. Germline V lookup: CDR1 SGHDT, CDR2 YYEEEE. There are 14 residues in the CDR3. Trimming took 3 bases from V and 4 from J; bases not matched to a gene: 6. The CDR3 protein is CASSSAPSGETQYF. Here the CDR3 DNA reads TGTGCCAGCAGCTCGGCGCCTAGCGGAGAGACCCAGTACTTC.

The CDR3 sequence is CASSLVIGGTDTQYF. CDR3 DNA sequence: TGTGCCAGCAGCTTGGTGATTGGGGGAACAGATACGCAGTATTTT. The chain joins TRBV7-6 to TRBJ2-3; D could derive from TRBD1 or TRBD2 (5 bases each). V shed 3 bases and J shed 3 bases, with 13 bases lying between them. There are 15 residues in the CDR3. The germline V gene encodes CDR1 SGHVS and CDR2 FNYEAQ.

As regards this clone: Other DNA sequences from this sample encode an identical CDR3 as well. CDR3 sequence reads: CASSLTSGYEQYF. In DNA, the CDR3 is TGTGCCAGCAGTTTGACTAGCGGCTACGAGCAGTACTTC. V and J are TRBV27 and TRBJ2-7, with 9 bases aligning to TRBD2. The CDR3 runs 13 residues. Per germline, CDR1 MNHEY and CDR2 SMNVEV (reference sequence). The J segment lost 3 bases and the V segment lost 3 bases, leaving 0 bases of the junction unmatched.

This chain connects TRBV4-1 to TRBJ2-7; 9 positions match TRBD2. CDR1 is MGHRA, CDR2 YSYEKL, per germline. J gave up 2 bases and V 4 bases, and 12 bases lay outside the gene matches. The CDR3 runs to 17 residues. Written as DNA, the CDR3 is TGCGCCAGCAGCCCCGGGACTAGCCCCTCAGGGCCCTACGAGCAGTACTTC. It codes for CASSPGTSPSGPYEQYF.

This rearrangement joins TRBV11-2 to TRBJ1-3; no firm D call. There are 15 residues in the CDR3. With 2 bases removed from V and 1 base from J, the gap between germline ends came to 9 bases. CDR1 is SGHAT, CDR2 FQNNGV, per germline. The CDR3 region has the DNA TGTGCCAGCAGCTTAACACGGGGATCTGGAAACACCATATATTTT. It specifies CASSLTRGSGNTIYF.

The V and J genes are TRBV28 and TRBJ2-7, with TRBD1 as a possible D gene (6 bases). Trimming cost V 8 bases and J 3 bases, with 14 bases left between them. The CDR3 sequence is 13 residues long. Germline loops: CDR1 MDHEN, CDR2 SYDVKM. The CDR3 region is CASSPGHDYEQYF. In DNA form, the CDR3 reads TGTGCCAGCTCACCGGGACACGACTACGAGCAGTACTTC.

The rearrangement joins TRBV5-4 to TRBJ2-7; either TRBD1 or TRBD2 may fit D (5 bases each). V was trimmed by 3 bases and J by 11 bases, leaving 18 bases between them. The CDR3 has 13 residues. The germline gives CDR1 SGHNT, CDR2 YYREEE (reference sequence). The CDR3 DNA sequence: TGTGCCAGCAGCTCGACAGACCGGGATCGAGAGTACTTC. Translated: CASSSTDRDREYF.

As to this clone: Within the sample, other DNA sequences also encode this same CDR3. The V and J genes are TRBV5-6 and TRBJ2-7; D call uncertain. Trimming cost V 4 bases and J 3 bases, with 11 bases left between them. Germline V CDR1 and CDR2: SGHDT, YYEEEE. The CDR3 loop spans 13 amino acids. The CDR3 protein is CASSLGPLYEQYF. Written as DNA, the CDR3 is TGTGCCAGCAGCCTAGGACCACTCTACGAGCAGTACTTC.

About this clone itself: Different DNA sequences within this sample yield the same CDR3. The chain uses TRBV11-2 and TRBJ2-7, with 7 bases matching TRBD2. This CDR3 spans 15 amino acids. J gave up 0 bases and V 1 base, and 3 bases lay outside the gene matches. Germline lookup yields CDR1 SGHAT and CDR2 FQNNGV. CDR3: CASSLGGGSSYEQYF. CDR3 nucleotide sequence: TGTGCCAGCAGCTTAGGGGGCGGGAGCTCCTACGAGCAGTACTTC.

Notes on this clone: The sample contains more than one DNA sequence encoding this CDR3. The chain has TRBV5-6 and TRBJ2-7; D gene uncertain. The V and J ends lost 0 bases and 6 bases respectively, with 7 bases between them. There are 12 residues in the CDR3. Germline V CDR1 and CDR2: SGHDT, YYEEEE. The CDR3 DNA is TGTGCCAGCAGCTTGGGGCCCGGCGAGCAGTACTTC. Translated, it gives CASSLGPGEQYF.

The CDR3 loop is CASSLSPGSYNEQFF. CDR3 DNA sequence: TGCGCCAGCAGCCTCAGCCCTGGGAGCTACAATGAGCAGTTCTTC. The rearrangement uses TRBV4-1 and TRBJ2-1, with D perhaps matching TRBD2 (5 bases). CDR1 and CDR2 (germline): MGHRA, YSYEKL. This CDR3 region has 15 residues. Trimming removed 4 bases at V and 3 bases at J, with 13 bases between.

The rearrangement uses TRBV6-5 and TRBJ2-7; D gene uncertain. V lost 2 bases and J lost 5, with 7 bases in between. The CDR3 is 12 amino acids. Per germline, CDR1 MNHEY and CDR2 SVGAGI. In nucleotides, the CDR3 is TGTGCCAGCAGTTACCCAGACGACGAGCAGTACTTC. Translation: CASSYPDDEQYF.

Of note for this clone: A junction boundary mismatches the germline segment, possibly from a read error. V is TRBV13 and J is TRBJ2-3, with D maybe TRBD1 (6 bases). The V gene's germline CDR1 is PRHDT and CDR2 FYEKMQ (reference sequence). The CDR3 has 11 amino acids. The CDR3 region is CASSLEGHSFF. In DNA, the CDR3 is TGTGCCAGCAGCTTAGAGGGACACTCTTTTTTT.